The clone carrying this T cell receptor (beta chain) was counted many times. What was amplified from RNA transcripts were TCR beta CDR3 regions. An initial round of RT-PCR targeting the TCR CDR3 relied on the HTBI primer set. Each CDR3 protein is one row after TCRdb ran MiXCR on the multiplex PCR reads. Counted here are approximately 700,000 distinct CDR3 sequences, 16% occurring once; the ten biggest clones make up around 8.1%. This specimen comes from a study of T cells in Graves' hyperthyroidism and ophthalmopathy. This CDR3 region has 15 residues. Germline lookup yields CDR1 GTSNPN and CDR2 SVGIG (reference sequence). V was cut by 5 bases and J by 5 bases, with 22 bases left in between.

The material sequenced was blood. V and J are TRBV30 and TRBJ2-7; possibly TRBD1 for D (7 bases). The TCR was taken from a man between 18 and 29 years old with Graves' hyperthyroidism. CDR3 nucleotide sequence: TGTGCCTGGCAACGTTCAGCACCCAGGGGGGACGAGCAGTACTTC. Its translation is CAWQRSAPRGDEQYF.